The 16 T cell receptor beta chains given below trace back to one sample, sequenced in a study of OX40 agonist ivuxolimab in advanced cancers. Produced via immunoSEQ multiplex PCR; TCRdb's table is partial and in-frame only. The sample records approximately 90,000 clones, 91% being singletons. The starting material was CD4+ or CD8+ T cells sorted from blood, obtained in a trial of the OX40 agonist ivuxolimab. The receptors derive from an adult with an advanced solid tumor such as melanoma, head and neck, liver or kidney cancer.

This chain connects TRBV5-6 to TRBJ2-4; maybe TRBD1 (6 bases). V shed 0 bases and J shed 13 bases, with 14 bases lying between them. Per the germline V gene, CDR1 is SGHDT and CDR2 is YYEEEE. The CDR3 runs to 13 residues. The CDR3 DNA is TGTGCCAGCAGCTTGGATGGGACAAGCAGCCAGTACTTC. Encoded protein: CASSLDGTSSQYF.

The chain employs TRBV10-3 and TRBJ2-7; 9 nucleotides align to TRBD2. Germline assignment: CDR1 ENHRY and CDR2 SYGVKD. Losses at the gene ends were 2 bases for V and 4 bases for J; bases not matched to a gene: 3. The CDR3 loop spans 14 amino acids. CDR3 sequence (DNA): TGTGCCATCAGTGAGGTTAGCGGGAGATACGAGCAGTACTTC. The encoded protein is CAISEVSGRYEQYF.

A few counts support this clone. This chain uses TRBV7-3 with TRBJ2-2; D possibly uses TRBD1 or TRBD2 (6 bases each). Germline loops: CDR1 SGHTA, CDR2 FQGTGA. V lost 1 base and J 4 bases, leaving 10 bases between the germline ends. The CDR3 runs 15 residues. As DNA, the CDR3 is TGTGCCAGCAGCTTAAGGGGGGCTGGCACCGGGGAGCTGTTTTTT. This sequence encodes CASSLRGAGTGELFF.

V and J are TRBV28 and TRBJ2-7; 7 bases line up with TRBD2. The ends lost 5 bases at V and 6 bases at J; junction bases unmatched: 7. Germline V gene lookup returns CDR1 MDHEN and CDR2 SYDVKM. This CDR3 region has 13 residues. The CDR3 sequence: CASSRAGTTEQYF. As DNA, the CDR3 is TGTGCCAGCAGTAGAGCCGGGACTACCGAGCAGTACTTC.

The J gene is TRBJ2-2, the V gene TRBV2; D is ambiguous. The CDR3 runs 14 residues. V was shortened by 0 bases and J by 0 bases, with 2 bases between the two germline ends. Germline V CDR1 and CDR2: SNHLY, FYNNEI. The CDR3 DNA is TGTGCCAGCAGTGAAGCACCGAACACCGGGGAGCTGTTTTTT. Its protein is CASSEAPNTGELFF.

The gene calls are TRBV6-1 and TRBJ2-1; TRBD1 might be the D (6 bases). The CDR3 contains 15 residues. Germline assignment: CDR1 MNHNS and CDR2 SASEGT. V lost 2 bases and J lost 9, with 17 bases in between. CDR3 region: CASSEFSGQIIEQFF. CDR3 sequence (DNA): TGTGCCAGCAGTGAATTTTCAGGACAGATAATTGAGCAGTTCTTC.

This chain joins TRBV5-1 and TRBJ2-5; weak D call: TRBD2 (7 bases). With 4 bases removed from V and 5 bases from J, the gap between germline ends came to 24 bases. Germline V gene lookup returns CDR1 SGHRS and CDR2 YFSETQ. This CDR3 is 17 amino acids long. The CDR3 nucleotides read TGCGCCAGCAGCGTGGGACACCCCGGACTAGTGGTCGAGACCCAGTACTTC. This sequence encodes CASSVGHPGLVVETQYF.

The rearrangement links TRBV11-2 to TRBJ1-4; no clear D. This CDR3 is built from 15 residues. V dropped 5 bases and J dropped 8 bases, with 18 bases sitting between them. CDR1 and CDR2 (germline): SGHAT, FQNNGV. For the CDR3, the DNA is TGTGCCAGCAGCCCACTTAGTATTGTTGGGGAAAAACTGTTTTTT. Its translation: CASSPLSIVGEKLFF.

This chain joins TRBV11-1 and TRBJ2-1; a possible D gene is TRBD2 (5 bases). The ends were cut back, 7 bases at V and 0 bases at J, with 19 bases in the middle. The CDR3 consists of 17 residues. Germline V gene sequence: CDR1 SGHAT, CDR2 FQDESV (reference sequence). CDR3 amino acids: CASIKGDTLLSYNEQFF. The CDR3 bases are TGTGCCAGCATCAAGGGAGACACCTTACTCTCCTACAATGAGCAGTTCTTC.

This chain links TRBV6-5 with TRBJ2-3; D gene unclear. Trimming removed 5 bases at V and 2 bases at J, with 14 bases between. This CDR3 has 15 residues. From germline, CDR1 is MNHEY and CDR2 SVGAGI. CDR3 region: CASSQTGTNTDTQYF. The DNA for the CDR3 is TGTGCCAGCAGTCAGACGGGTACCAACACAGATACGCAGTATTTT.

J is TRBJ2-3 and V is TRBV5-1, with 10 bases fitting TRBD2. Germline assignment: CDR1 SGHRS and CDR2 YFSETQ. This CDR3 contains 17 residues. With V trimmed by 0 bases and J by 1 base, 5 bases remained unmatched. CDR3 protein: CASSLGTSGQRTDTQYF. CDR3 in DNA: TGCGCCAGCAGCTTGGGGACTAGCGGCCAACGCACAGATACGCAGTATTTT.

The V and J genes are TRBV10-3 and TRBJ2-5; D is possibly TRBD2 (5 bases). V was pared by 6 bases and J by 1 base, with 9 bases between. CDR3 size: 13 residues. Germline V gene data show CDR1 as ENHRY and CDR2 as SYGVKD. In nucleotides, the CDR3 is TGTGCCATCAGCCCCGAGGGCCAAGAGACCCAGTACTTC. Amino acid sequence: CAISPEGQETQYF.

CDR3 DNA: TGTGCCAGCGGGGGACTAGCGGGAGAGACTTCCACCGGGGAGCTGTTTTTT. Translation: CASGGLAGETSTGELFF. The V call is TRBV28, the J call TRBJ2-2; TRBD2 matches at 14 bases. Germline-derived CDR1 and CDR2 are MDHEN and SYDVKM. This CDR3 is 17 amino acids long. J gave up 4 bases and V 8 bases, and 9 bases lay outside the gene matches.

This chain uses TRBV5-1 with TRBJ2-7, with a possible D match to TRBD1 (5 bases). V was cut by 3 bases and J by 2 bases, with 12 bases left in between. The CDR3 sequence is 14 residues long. Germline V gene sequence: CDR1 SGHRS, CDR2 YFSETQ. CDR3 DNA: TGCGCCAGCAGCTGGGGCGGCACGACCTACGAGCAGTACTTC. Its translation is CASSWGGTTYEQYF.

The chain couples TRBV7-9 to TRBJ2-7; tentatively, D is TRBD2 (6 bases). The CDR3 is made up of 15 amino acids. With 7 bases removed from V and 5 bases from J, the gap between germline ends came to 21 bases. Germline assignment: CDR1 SEHNR and CDR2 FQNEAQ (reference sequence). The CDR3 region is CASMSLVGGVNEQYF. DNA for the CDR3: TGTGCCAGCATGTCCCTGGTGGGGGGAGTGAACGAGCAGTACTTC.

The chain couples TRBV27 to TRBJ2-7; TRBD2 matches at 8 bases. The CDR3 has 14 residues. Germline V gene sequence: CDR1 MNHEY, CDR2 SMNVEV (reference sequence). J gave up 2 bases and V 5 bases, and 5 bases lay outside the gene matches. This CDR3 reads CASSGSGAAYEQYF. The CDR3 nucleotides are TGTGCCAGCAGTGGTAGCGGGGCGGCCTACGAGCAGTACTTC.